One and the same sample provided the 30 T cell receptor beta chains below, sequenced in a study of blood T cells in healthy people across ages (dated by TCRdb to about 2015). Preparation of the library involved 5' RACE. Instrument used: Illumina HiSeq 2500. A second PCR of about 6 to 12 cycles was performed with a sample-barcoded 5' primer and a J-beta primer mix. TCRdb reran the public reads through fastp at Q25 and MiXCR, keeping productive beta chains. Merged by CDR3 protein, the rows form single entries marked with the most common genes and DNA. The sample data list around 580,000 distinct CDR3 sequences, and under 55% of these were observed just once. Roughly 24% of the sample belongs to the ten largest clones. Sequenced input: blood. The receptors derive from an older man in good health.

The chain combines TRBV10-3 with TRBJ1-2; TRBD1 agrees at 9 bases. From germline, CDR1 is ENHRY and CDR2 SYGVKD. The J segment lost 8 bases and the V segment lost 6 bases, leaving 13 bases of the junction unmatched. The CDR3 is made up of 15 amino acids. CDR3 in DNA: TGTGCCATCAGCGACCACAGGGGGCCTTCGCGCGGCTACACCTTC. Amino acid sequence: CAISDHRGPSRGYTF.

V gene TRBV29-1 combines with J gene TRBJ2-7; the D gene is possibly TRBD1 (6 bases). CDR3 length equals 14 residues. Looked up from germline, CDR1 is SQVTM and CDR2 is ANQGSEA. The V end lost 2 bases, the J end lost 0 bases, and 11 bases lay between the germline ends. The CDR3 reads CSVEKAGVSYEQYF. The CDR3 DNA reads TGCAGCGTTGAAAAGGCAGGGGTCTCCTACGAGCAGTACTTC.

V is TRBV30 and J is TRBJ2-7; D not resolved. This CDR3 has 12 residues. With 2 bases removed from V and 2 bases from J, the gap between germline ends came to 7 bases. Germline-derived CDR1 and CDR2 are GTSNPN and SVGIG (reference sequence). CDR3 in DNA: TGTGCCTGGAGTCCCCGGGCCTACGAGCAGTACTTC. This codes for CAWSPRAYEQYF. The variable domain in full, completed from reference TRBV30 and TRBJ2-7, reads SQTIHQWPATLVQPVGSPLSLECTVEGTSNPNLYWYRQAAGRGLQLLFYSVGIGQISSEVPQNLSASRPQDRQFILSSKKLLLSDSGFYLCAWSPRAYEQYFGPGTRLTVT.

The chain's CDR3 is CASSWGPRQYNEQFF. The CDR3 nucleotides read TGTGCCAGCAGCTGGGGGCCACGGCAATACAATGAGCAGTTCTTC. This chain joins TRBV5-6 and TRBJ2-1; TRBD1 is a possible D gene (6 bases). This CDR3 is 15 amino acids long. V lost 3 bases and J 4 bases, leaving 14 bases between the germline ends. CDR1 is SGHDT and CDR2 is YYEEEE in the germline V gene.

This clonotype was observed once. The chain employs TRBV5-1 and TRBJ1-2; TRBD1 agrees at 10 bases. V shed 6 bases and J 3 bases; nucleotides not matched to a gene: 8. The germline V gene encodes CDR1 SGHRS and CDR2 YFSETQ. The CDR3 runs 15 residues. The chain's CDR3 is CASTGTGAMDYGYTF. CDR3 in DNA: TGCGCCAGCACCGGGACAGGGGCCATGGACTATGGCTACACCTTC.

J is TRBJ2-7 and V is TRBV3-1; D possibly corresponds to TRBD2 (5 bases). V was shortened by 0 bases and J by 0 bases, with 6 bases between the two germline ends. This CDR3 is built from 14 residues. Germline loops: CDR1 LGHDT, CDR2 YNNKEL (reference sequence). The CDR3 loop reads CASSQETSSYEQYF. The CDR3 region has the DNA TGTGCCAGCAGCCAAGAAACTAGCTCCTACGAGCAGTACTTC.

This rearrangement joins TRBV27 to TRBJ1-4; tentative D call: TRBD1 (5 bases). This CDR3 contains 15 residues. The germline V and J ends were trimmed by 3 bases and 3 bases, with 11 bases remaining between them. Germline V gene data show CDR1 as MNHEY and CDR2 as SMNVEV (reference sequence). CDR3 amino acids: CASSLQGLANEKLFF. For the CDR3, the DNA is TGTGCCAGCAGTTTGCAGGGTTTAGCTAATGAAAAACTGTTTTTT.

The genes are TRBV29-1 and TRBJ2-5; D not resolved. V was clipped by 0 bases and J by 7 bases, with 9 bases between them. CDR3 length: 12 residues. Germline V lookup: CDR1 SQVTM, CDR2 ANQGSEA. Here the CDR3 DNA reads TGCAGCGTTGAAGAGAGTGGTGGGACCCAGTACTTC. The encoded protein is CSVEESGGTQYF. Full variable domain (rest looked up from reference TRBV29-1 and TRBJ2-5): SAVISQKPSRDICQRGTSLTIQCQVDSQVTMMFWYRQQPGQSLTLIATANQGSEATYESGFVIDKFPISRPNLTFSTLTVSNMSPEDSSIYLCSVEESGGTQYFGPGTRLLVL.

This chain connects TRBV6-2 or TRBV6-3 to TRBJ2-3, with TRBD2 as a possible D gene (6 bases). V was shortened by 6 bases and J by 6 bases, with 19 bases between the two germline ends. CDR1 and CDR2 from the germline V gene are MNHEY and SVGEGT. This CDR3 region has 15 residues. CDR3 in DNA: TGTGCCAGCAGCCTATTACACGGGGGATCGGATACGCAGTATTTT. Its protein is CASSLLHGGSDTQYF.

This chain uses TRBV7-2 with TRBJ2-7; 10 nucleotides match TRBD2. Germline V gene data show CDR1 as SGHTA and CDR2 as FQGNSA. The CDR3 runs to 16 residues. Trimming took 5 bases from V and 2 from J; bases not matched to a gene: 9. This CDR3 is CASSIHSGGNPYEQYF. DNA of the CDR3: TGTGCCAGCAGCATACATAGCGGGGGGAATCCCTACGAGCAGTACTTC.

This chain joins TRBV27 and TRBJ2-5; TRBD2 matches 10 bases. The CDR3 sequence is 15 residues long. With V trimmed by 0 bases and J by 11 bases, 9 bases remained unmatched. Germline CDR1 reads MNHEY; CDR2 reads SMNVEV (reference sequence). The CDR3 DNA follows: TGTGCCAGCAGTTTATCTCTAGCGGGAGTATACAAGCAGTACTTC. Translated, it gives CASSLSLAGVYKQYF.

This clonotype came up a few times. This rearrangement joins TRBV7-3 to TRBJ2-5, with D maybe TRBD1 (6 bases). V was cut by 5 bases and J by 1 base, with 14 bases left in between. The CDR3 is made up of 15 amino acids. Germline CDR1 SGHTA, CDR2 FQGTGA. This CDR3 reads CASSMTGTFQETQYF. CDR3 nucleotide sequence: TGTGCCAGCAGCATGACCGGGACATTCCAAGAGACCCAGTACTTC.

The chain joins TRBV20-1 to TRBJ1-5; tentative D call: TRBD1 (5 bases). Germline CDR1 reads DFQATT; CDR2 reads SNEGSKA (reference sequence). CDR3 length equals 15 residues. Trimming took 3 bases from V and 3 from J, leaving 15 bases between them. The CDR3 nucleotides read TGCAGTGCTAGTAGGGGTCAAAGTACCAATCAGCCCCAGCATTTT. This sequence encodes CSASRGQSTNQPQHF.

With respect to this clonotype: This clone may be a read error of a much larger clone one base away. The V and J genes are TRBV6-6 and TRBJ2-7; the D is unclear. The CDR3 has 14 residues. Germline V gene data show CDR1 as MNHNY and CDR2 as SVGAGI (reference sequence). The V end lost 4 bases, the J end lost 4 bases, and 14 bases lay between the germline ends. As DNA, the CDR3 is TGTGCCAGCAGTTGCTCTATCGGGCATTACGAGCAGTACTTC. This encodes CASSCSIGHYEQYF.

This clonotype showed up just a few times. The chain uses TRBV29-1 and TRBJ2-5; 7 bases line up with TRBD2. This CDR3 spans 13 amino acids. V dropped 1 base and J dropped 3; count of bases not matched to a gene: 2. CDR1 is SQVTM and CDR2 is ANQGSEA in the germline V gene. The CDR3 region is CSVEGAGEETQYF. As DNA, the CDR3 is TGCAGCGTTGAAGGCGCGGGGGAAGAGACCCAGTACTTC.

The V gene is TRBV7-2, the J gene TRBJ1-1; 7 nucleotides line up with TRBD1. The V and J ends lost 3 bases and 6 bases, in that order; junction bases with no gene match: 4. Germline CDR1 SGHTA, CDR2 FQGNSA. The CDR3 is 13 residues long. CDR3 protein: CASSFIQGPEAFF. The CDR3 region has the DNA TGTGCCAGCAGCTTCATACAGGGGCCTGAAGCTTTCTTT.

This clonotype was seen a handful of times. This chain uses TRBV6-2 or TRBV6-3 with TRBJ2-5; 7 bases are shared with TRBD1. CDR1 is MNHEY and CDR2 is SVGEGT in the germline V gene. J lost 13 bases, V lost 5 bases, and 16 bases had no gene match. The CDR3 spans 14 residues. The CDR3 coding sequence is TGTGCCAGCAGTGAGGGACAGAGTGCCTACGAGCGGTACTTC. It translates to CASSEGQSAYERYF.

Notes on this clonotype: At one end, the junction sequence differs from germline, possibly due to a read error. The rearrangement uses TRBV7-7 and TRBJ2-7; tentatively, D is TRBD2 (5 bases). The germline CDR1 and CDR2 sequences are SSHAT and FNYEAQ (reference sequence). This CDR3 is built from 14 residues. The CDR3 DNA follows: TGTGCTAGCAGCGAGGGCTTTGGCTCCTACGAGCAGTACTTC. Residues: CASSEGFGSYEQYF.

The chain joins TRBV20-1 to TRBJ2-7; 9 positions match TRBD1. With 6 bases clipped from V and 5 bases from J, the junction kept 11 bases outside the gene matches. The CDR3 spans 14 residues. Looked up from germline, CDR1 is DFQATT and CDR2 is SNEGSKA (reference sequence). CDR3 sequence (DNA): TGCAGTGCAAAAACCGGGACAGGGTGGAACGAGCAGTACTTC. Amino acid sequence: CSAKTGTGWNEQYF.

The chain is built from TRBV7-9 and TRBJ2-7; TRBD2 might be the D (6 bases). Deletions cut 3 bases from V and 7 bases from J, with 19 bases between. Germline V gives CDR1 SEHNR, CDR2 FQNEAQ (reference sequence). The length of the CDR3 is 15 residues. The CDR3 DNA reads as TGTGCCAGCAGCTTCGGGGACTCGCTCTACAATGAGCAGTACTTC. Translated, it gives CASSFGDSLYNEQYF.

The table lists this clonotype with a few counts. This chain uses TRBV27 with TRBJ2-5; D possibly corresponds to TRBD1 (7 bases). Germline CDR1 reads MNHEY; CDR2 reads SMNVEV (reference sequence). Trimming took 3 bases from V and 2 from J, leaving 19 bases between them. This CDR3 has 17 residues. CDR3 DNA sequence: TGTGCCAGCAGTTTTCTTTATGAGACAGGGACTCAAGAGACCCAGTACTTC. Translating it yields CASSFLYETGTQETQYF.

The rearrangement joins TRBV7-2 to TRBJ2-3; 7 bases are a match to TRBD2. CDR3 length equals 16 residues. The V and J ends lost 3 bases and 4 bases, in that order; junction bases with no gene match: 10. CDR1 is SGHTA, CDR2 FQGNSA, per germline. The CDR3 region has the DNA TGTGCCAGCAGCTTTAGGAGGGAGGGCGTGCCAGATACGCAGTATTTT. It translates to CASSFRREGVPDTQYF.

This sequence joins TRBV4-2 and TRBJ1-2; D ambiguous. There are 12 residues in the CDR3. V lost 1 base and J lost 7, with 7 bases in between. Germline lookup yields CDR1 LGHNA and CDR2 YNFKEQ. The CDR3 region is CASSQVSAGYTF. The CDR3 DNA reads as TGTGCCAGCAGCCAAGTGAGCGCTGGCTACACCTTC.

V and J are TRBV10-2 and TRBJ2-3; D possibly corresponds to TRBD1 (6 bases). The CDR3 consists of 15 residues. Germline CDR1 is WSHSY and CDR2 is SAAADI. V was trimmed by 4 bases and J by 2 bases, leaving 13 bases between them. CDR3: CASSVQGWVTDTQYF. The CDR3 DNA reads TGCGCCAGCAGTGTACAGGGTTGGGTCACAGATACGCAGTATTTT.

The chain links TRBV3-1 to TRBJ2-7; D is possibly TRBD1 (6 bases). The CDR3 covers 16 residues. Germline lookup yields CDR1 LGHDT and CDR2 YNNKEL (reference sequence). V was cut by 3 bases and J by 0 bases, with 15 bases left in between. CDR3 in amino acids: CASSHTRGTSSYEQYF. CDR3 nucleotide sequence: TGTGCCAGCAGCCATACGAGGGGGACCAGCTCCTACGAGCAGTACTTC.

The rearrangement links TRBV7-6 to TRBJ2-5; D remains ambiguous. The germline V gene has CDR1 SGHVS and CDR2 FNYEAQ. This CDR3 has 14 amino acids. V gave up 4 bases and J gave up 1 base, with 10 bases separating them. Here the CDR3 reads CASSSEVGQETQYF. The CDR3 nucleotides read TGTGCCAGCAGCTCAGAGGTGGGCCAAGAGACCCAGTACTTC.

The chain combines TRBV7-9 with TRBJ2-7; the D is unclear. V lost 1 base, J lost 5 bases, and 9 bases lay in between. Germline CDR1 reads SEHNR; CDR2 reads FQNEAQ (reference sequence). CDR3 length: 13 amino acids. CDR3 sequence (DNA): TGTGCCAGCAGCTTAGGGGTGGTCCACGAGCAGTACTTC. As protein: CASSLGVVHEQYF.

This clonotype was picked up a small number of times. The chain combines TRBV6-2 or TRBV6-3 with TRBJ2-7, with 7 bases lining up with TRBD2. The CDR3 has 13 residues. V was clipped by 8 bases and J by 2 bases; unmatched bases: 6. Germline CDR1 reads MNHEY; CDR2 reads SVGEGT. CDR3 loop: CASSRERTYEQYF. The CDR3 coding sequence is TGTGCCAGCTCGCGGGAGAGAACCTACGAGCAGTACTTC.

V usage is TRBV12-3 or TRBV12-4 and J usage is TRBJ2-5; the match to TRBD2 covers 9 bases. The CDR3 is 12 residues long. Germline trimming cut 5 bases from V and 11 bases from J; bases unmatched to any gene: 6. CDR3 residues: CASSTSGWEQYF. CDR3 in DNA: TGTGCCAGCAGTACTAGCGGGTGGGAGCAGTACTTC.

As for this clonotype: One end of the junction does not line up with germline, which may come from a read error. The chain recombines TRBV5-1 with TRBJ2-7; D is perhaps TRBD2 (5 bases). Germline V gene data show CDR1 as SGHRS and CDR2 as YFSETQ. The length of the CDR3 is 12 residues. CDR3 in DNA: TGCGCCGGCAGCTCGGGGTTCTACGAGCAGTACTTC. Translation: CAGSSGFYEQYF.